This note documents a single TCR beta chain sequence. Per germline, CDR1 SGHVS and CDR2 FQNEAQ. The V and J ends lost 3 bases and 2 bases respectively, with 15 bases between them. The CDR3 is 16 amino acids. Thyroid surgery had not been preceded by any treatment in any patient. As processed by the authors: Across clinicopathological groups, CDR3 differences served as the basis for building a distant-metastasis classifier for papillary thyroid cancer. Using MiXCR, TCRdb reanalyzed the PCR reads. The V and J calls reflect TCRdb's pipeline rather than the authors' work. The sample gives about 35,000 clones, over 25% of which show up once; 7.8% is in the top ten. This entry comes from a study of metastatic and nonmetastatic thyroid tumors. Study context: It was across blood and tumor or nodule tissue from malignant and benign thyroid patients that repertoires were compared.

The sample consisted of blood. This TCR derives from a female donor with papillary thyroid cancer or a benign thyroid nodule (not recorded which). Some clones in this sample may be carry-over from other donors' samples. The chain links TRBV7-8 to TRBJ2-3; a weak D match, TRBD2 (7 bases). CDR3 in amino acids: CASSLGGGHLTDTQYF. CDR3 nucleotides: TGTGCCAGCAGCTTGGGGGGGGGCCACCTCACAGATACGCAGTATTTT.